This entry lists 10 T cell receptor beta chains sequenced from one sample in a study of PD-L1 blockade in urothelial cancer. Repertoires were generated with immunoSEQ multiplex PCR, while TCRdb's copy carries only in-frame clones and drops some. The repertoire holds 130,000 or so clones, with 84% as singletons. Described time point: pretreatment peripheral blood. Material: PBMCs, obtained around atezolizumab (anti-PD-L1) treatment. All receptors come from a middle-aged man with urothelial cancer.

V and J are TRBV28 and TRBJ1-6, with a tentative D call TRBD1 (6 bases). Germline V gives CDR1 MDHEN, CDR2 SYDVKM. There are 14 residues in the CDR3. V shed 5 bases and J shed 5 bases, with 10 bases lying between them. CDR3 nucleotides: TGTGCCAGCAGTACCGGGACAAATAATTCACCCCTCCACTTT. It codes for CASSTGTNNSPLHF.

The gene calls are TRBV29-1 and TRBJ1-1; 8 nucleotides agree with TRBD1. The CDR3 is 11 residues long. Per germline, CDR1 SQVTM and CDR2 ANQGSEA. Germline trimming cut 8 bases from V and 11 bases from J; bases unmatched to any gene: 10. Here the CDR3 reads CSLQQGVGAFF. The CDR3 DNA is TGCAGCTTACAACAGGGGGTAGGGGCTTTCTTT.

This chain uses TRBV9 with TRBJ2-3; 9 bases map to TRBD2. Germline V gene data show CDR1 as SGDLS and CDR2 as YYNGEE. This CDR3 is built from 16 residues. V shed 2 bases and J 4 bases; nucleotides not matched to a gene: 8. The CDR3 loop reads CASSVPRAGGSDTQYF. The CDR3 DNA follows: TGTGCCAGCAGCGTCCCCCGAGCGGGAGGATCAGATACGCAGTATTTT.

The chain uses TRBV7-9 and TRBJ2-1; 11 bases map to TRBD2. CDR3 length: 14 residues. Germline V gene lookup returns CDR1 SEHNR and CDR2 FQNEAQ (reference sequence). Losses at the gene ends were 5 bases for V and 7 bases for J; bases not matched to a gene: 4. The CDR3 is CASSATSGGNEQFF. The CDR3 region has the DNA TGTGCCAGCAGCGCCACTAGCGGGGGAAATGAGCAGTTCTTC.

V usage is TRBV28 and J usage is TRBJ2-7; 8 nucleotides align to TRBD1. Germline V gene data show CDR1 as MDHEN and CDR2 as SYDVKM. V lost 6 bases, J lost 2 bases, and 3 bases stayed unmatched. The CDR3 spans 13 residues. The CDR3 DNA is TGTGCCAGCAGGGGACAGGCCGCCTACGAGCAGTACTTC. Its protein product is CASRGQAAYEQYF.

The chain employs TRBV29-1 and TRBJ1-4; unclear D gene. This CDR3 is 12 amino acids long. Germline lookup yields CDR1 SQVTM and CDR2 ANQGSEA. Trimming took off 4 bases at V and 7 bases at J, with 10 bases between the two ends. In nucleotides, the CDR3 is TGCAGCGTTGGGGCAGGAAGTGAAAAACTGTTTTTT. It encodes CSVGAGSEKLFF. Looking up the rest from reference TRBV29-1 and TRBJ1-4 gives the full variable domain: SAVISQKPSRDICQRGTSLTIQCQVDSQVTMMFWYRQQPGQSLTLIATANQGSEATYESGFVIDKFPISRPNLTFSTLTVSNMSPEDSSIYLCSVGAGSEKLFFGSGTQLSVL.

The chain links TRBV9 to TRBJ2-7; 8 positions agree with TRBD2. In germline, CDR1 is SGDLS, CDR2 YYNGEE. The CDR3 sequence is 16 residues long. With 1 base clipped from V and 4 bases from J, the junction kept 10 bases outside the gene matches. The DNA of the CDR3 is TGTGCCAGCAGCGTAAGCGAGGGCCGGGGGGGATACGAGCAGTACTTC. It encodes CASSVSEGRGGYEQYF.

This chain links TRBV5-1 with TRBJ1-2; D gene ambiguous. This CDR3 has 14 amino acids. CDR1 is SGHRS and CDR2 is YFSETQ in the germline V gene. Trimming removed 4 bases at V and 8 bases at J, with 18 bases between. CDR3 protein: CASSDLALAWGYTF. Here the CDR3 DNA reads TGCGCCAGCAGCGATCTGGCCCTAGCGTGGGGCTACACCTTC.

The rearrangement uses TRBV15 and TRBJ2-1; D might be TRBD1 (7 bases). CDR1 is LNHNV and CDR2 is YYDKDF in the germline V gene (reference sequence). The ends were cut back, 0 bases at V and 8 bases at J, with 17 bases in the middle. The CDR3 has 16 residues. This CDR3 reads CATSREDRPGVDEQFF. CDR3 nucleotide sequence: TGTGCCACCAGCAGAGAGGACAGGCCGGGGGTCGATGAGCAGTTCTTC.

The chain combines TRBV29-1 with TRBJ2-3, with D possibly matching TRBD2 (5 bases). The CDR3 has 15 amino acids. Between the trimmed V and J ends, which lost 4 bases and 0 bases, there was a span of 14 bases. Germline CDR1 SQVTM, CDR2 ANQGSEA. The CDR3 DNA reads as TGCAGCGTTGGTACTAGGAGCGTTAGCACAGATACGCAGTATTTT. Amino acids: CSVGTRSVSTDTQYF.